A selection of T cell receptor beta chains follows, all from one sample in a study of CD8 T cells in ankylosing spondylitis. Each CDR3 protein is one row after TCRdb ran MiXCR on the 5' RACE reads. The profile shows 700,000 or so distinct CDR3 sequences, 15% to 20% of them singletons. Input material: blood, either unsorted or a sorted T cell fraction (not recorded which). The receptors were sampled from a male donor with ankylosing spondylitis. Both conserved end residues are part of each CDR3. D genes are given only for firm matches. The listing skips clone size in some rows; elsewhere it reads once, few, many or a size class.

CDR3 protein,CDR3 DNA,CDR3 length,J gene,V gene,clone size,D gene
CASSLALGIYTDTQYF,TGCGCCAGCAGCTTGGCGCTGGGGATTTACACAGATACGCAGTATTTT,16,TRBJ2-3,TRBV5-1,few,NA
CASSLRTGGSTGELFF,TGTGCCAGCAGCTTACGGACAGGCGGTAGCACCGGGGAGCTGTTTTTT,16,TRBJ2-2,TRBV7-9,few,TRBD1
CASSLAVKGTKNTEAFF,TGCGCCAGCAGCTTGGCCGTGAAGGGGACCAAGAACACTGAAGCTTTCTTT,17,TRBJ1-1,TRBV5-1,few,NA
CASSLVAADSYEQYF,TGTGCCAGCAGCTTAGTCGCGGCGGACTCCTACGAGCAGTACTTC,15,TRBJ2-7,TRBV7-6,NA,NA
CASSLMSRTEAFF,TGTGCCAGCAGCTTAATGTCCAGGACTGAAGCTTTCTTT,13,TRBJ1-1,TRBV11-2,NA,NA
CSVEVTYEQYF,TGCAGCGTTGAAGTAACCTACGAGCAGTACTTC,11,TRBJ2-7,TRBV29-1,NA,NA
CSVEDGLGEKLFF,TGCAGCGTTGAAGACGGCTTGGGTGAAAAACTGTTTTTT,13,TRBJ1-4,TRBV29-1,few,NA
CASSLGQGVGYEQYF,TGTGCCAGCAGCTTAGGACAGGGGGTTGGCTACGAGCAGTACTTC,15,TRBJ2-7,TRBV7-2,NA,TRBD1
CASSLVGRDQYGYTF,TGTGCCAGCAGCTTGGTGGGACGTGACCAATATGGCTACACCTTC,15,TRBJ1-2,TRBV5-6,NA,NA
CASTQRGEQFF,TGTGCCAGCACCCAGCGGGGTGAGCAGTTCTTC,11,TRBJ2-1,TRBV12-3/TRBV12-4,NA,TRBD2
CASSSTGGSEANEKLFF,TGTGCCAGCAGCTCAACAGGGGGCTCGGAGGCTAATGAAAAACTGTTTTTT,17,TRBJ1-4,TRBV7-9,NA,TRBD1
CASSLAGQGDTEAFF,TGTGCCAGCAGTTTAGCGGGACAGGGCGACACTGAAGCTTTCTTT,15,TRBJ1-1,TRBV12-3/TRBV12-4,few,TRBD1
CASSQSRDRVAYNEQFF,TGCGCCAGCAGCCAGTCCCGGGACAGGGTAGCCTACAATGAGCAGTTCTTC,17,TRBJ2-1,TRBV5-1,few,TRBD1
CASSLDALAGVTSTDTQYF,TGTGCCAGCAGCTTAGACGCGCTAGCGGGGGTGACTAGCACAGATACGCAGTATTTT,19,TRBJ2-3,TRBV11-2,few,TRBD2
CASSLTSGANEQFF,TGCGCCAGCAGCTTGACTAGCGGGGCCAATGAGCAGTTCTTC,14,TRBJ2-1,TRBV5-1,NA,TRBD2
CASSYRQGQETQYF,TGTGCCAGCAGCTACCGACAGGGGCAAGAGACCCAGTACTTC,14,TRBJ2-5,TRBV12-3/TRBV12-4,NA,TRBD1
CASSLGQLAGNTDTQYF,TGCGCCAGCAGCTTGGGCCAACTAGCGGGGAACACAGATACGCAGTATTTT,17,TRBJ2-3,TRBV5-1,few,TRBD2